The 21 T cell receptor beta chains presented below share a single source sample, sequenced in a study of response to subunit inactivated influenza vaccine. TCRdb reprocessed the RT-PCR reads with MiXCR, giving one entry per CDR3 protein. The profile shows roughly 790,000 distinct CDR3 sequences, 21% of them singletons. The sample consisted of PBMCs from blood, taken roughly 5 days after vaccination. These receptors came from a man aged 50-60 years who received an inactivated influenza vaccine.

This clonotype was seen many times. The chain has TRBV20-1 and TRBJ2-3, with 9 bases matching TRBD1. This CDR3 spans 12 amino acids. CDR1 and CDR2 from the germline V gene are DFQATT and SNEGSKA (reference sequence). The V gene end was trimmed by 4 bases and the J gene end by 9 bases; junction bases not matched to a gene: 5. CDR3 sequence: CSAKLGTGTQYF. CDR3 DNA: TGCAGTGCTAAACTCGGGACAGGGACGCAGTATTTT.

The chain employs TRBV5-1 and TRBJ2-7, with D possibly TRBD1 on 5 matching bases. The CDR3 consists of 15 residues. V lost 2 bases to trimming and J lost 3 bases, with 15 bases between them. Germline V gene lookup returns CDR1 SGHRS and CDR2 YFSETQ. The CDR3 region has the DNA TGCGCCAGCAGCTTAAGGGGTCCCATAGTCTACGAGCAGTACTTC. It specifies CASSLRGPIVYEQYF.

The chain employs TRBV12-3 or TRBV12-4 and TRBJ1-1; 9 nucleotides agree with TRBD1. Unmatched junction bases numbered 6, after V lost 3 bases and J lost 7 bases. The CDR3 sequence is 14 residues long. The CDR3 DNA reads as TGTGCCAGCAGTTTTACAGGGGGCAACCATGAAGCTTTCTTT. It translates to CASSFTGGNHEAFF.

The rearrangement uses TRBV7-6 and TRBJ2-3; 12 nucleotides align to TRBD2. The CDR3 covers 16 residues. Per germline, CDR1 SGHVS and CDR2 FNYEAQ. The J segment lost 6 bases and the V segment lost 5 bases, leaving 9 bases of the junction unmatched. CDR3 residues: CASSVSSGGAWDTQYF. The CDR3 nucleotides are TGTGCCAGCAGCGTATCTAGCGGGGGGGCCTGGGATACGCAGTATTTT.

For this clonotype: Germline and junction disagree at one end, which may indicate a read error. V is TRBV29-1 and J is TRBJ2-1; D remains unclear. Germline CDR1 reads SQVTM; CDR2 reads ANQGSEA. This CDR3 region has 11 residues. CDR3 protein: CSVGQNNGQFF. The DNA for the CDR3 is TGCAGCGTTGGGCAGAACAATGGGCAGTTCTTC.

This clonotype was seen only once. The CDR3 loop reads CASSSGQLNIQYF. In nucleotides, the CDR3 is TGTGCCAGCAGCTCAGGACAGCTGAACATTCAGTACTTC. The gene calls are TRBV7-2 and TRBJ2-4; perhaps TRBD1 as D (6 bases). The germline V gene encodes CDR1 SGHTA and CDR2 FQGNSA. Trimming removed 4 bases at V and 7 bases at J, with 11 bases between. The CDR3 consists of 13 residues. Full variable domain (outside the CDR3, taken from reference TRBV7-2 and TRBJ2-4): GAGVSQSPSNKVTEKGKDVELRCDPISGHTALYWYRQSLGQGLEFLIYFQGNSAPDKSGLPSDRFSAERTGGSVSTLTIQRTQQEDSAVYLCASSSGQLNIQYFGAGTRLSVL.

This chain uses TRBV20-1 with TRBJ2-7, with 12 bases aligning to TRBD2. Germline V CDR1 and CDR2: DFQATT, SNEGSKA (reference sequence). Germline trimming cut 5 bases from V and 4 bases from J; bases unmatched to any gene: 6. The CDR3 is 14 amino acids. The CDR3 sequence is CSASRLAGVYEQYF. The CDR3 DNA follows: TGCAGTGCTTCCCGACTAGCGGGAGTTTACGAGCAGTACTTC.

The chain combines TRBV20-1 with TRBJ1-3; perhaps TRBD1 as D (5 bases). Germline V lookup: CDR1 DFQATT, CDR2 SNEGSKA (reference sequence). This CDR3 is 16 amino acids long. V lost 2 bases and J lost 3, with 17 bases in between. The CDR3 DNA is TGCAGTGCTAGACCGATTGAAGGGGCCCTTGGAAACACCATATATTTT. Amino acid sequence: CSARPIEGALGNTIYF.

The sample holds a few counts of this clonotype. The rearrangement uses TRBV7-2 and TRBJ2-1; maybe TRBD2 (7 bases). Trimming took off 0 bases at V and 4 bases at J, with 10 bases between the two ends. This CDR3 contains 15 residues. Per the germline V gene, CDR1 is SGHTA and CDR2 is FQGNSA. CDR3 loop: CASSLARGQYNEQFF. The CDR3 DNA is TGTGCCAGCAGCTTAGCGCGGGGGCAGTACAATGAGCAGTTCTTC.

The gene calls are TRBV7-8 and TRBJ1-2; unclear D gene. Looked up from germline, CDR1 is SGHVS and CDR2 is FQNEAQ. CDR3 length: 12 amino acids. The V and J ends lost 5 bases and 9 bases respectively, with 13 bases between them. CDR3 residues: CASSEGPLSYTF. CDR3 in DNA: TGTGCCAGCAGCGAGGGCCCTCTGAGCTACACCTTC.

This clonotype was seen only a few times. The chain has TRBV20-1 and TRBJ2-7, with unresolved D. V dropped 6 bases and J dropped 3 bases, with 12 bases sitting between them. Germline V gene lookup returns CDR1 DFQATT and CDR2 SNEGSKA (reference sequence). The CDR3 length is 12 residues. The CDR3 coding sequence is TGCAGTGCATCGGACGGGTTCTACGAGCAGTACTTC. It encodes CSASDGFYEQYF.

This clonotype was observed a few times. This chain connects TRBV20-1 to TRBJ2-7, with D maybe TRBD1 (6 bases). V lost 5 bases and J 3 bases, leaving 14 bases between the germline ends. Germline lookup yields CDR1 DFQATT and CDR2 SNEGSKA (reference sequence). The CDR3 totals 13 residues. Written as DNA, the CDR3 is TGCAGTGCTCAGGGGCAGTCTTACTACGAGCAGTACTTC. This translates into CSAQGQSYYEQYF.

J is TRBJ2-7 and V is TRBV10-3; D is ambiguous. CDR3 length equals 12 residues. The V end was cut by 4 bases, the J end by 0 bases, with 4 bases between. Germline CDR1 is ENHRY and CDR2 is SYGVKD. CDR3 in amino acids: CAISGSSYEQYF. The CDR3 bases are TGTGCCATCAGTGGGAGCTCCTACGAGCAGTACTTC.

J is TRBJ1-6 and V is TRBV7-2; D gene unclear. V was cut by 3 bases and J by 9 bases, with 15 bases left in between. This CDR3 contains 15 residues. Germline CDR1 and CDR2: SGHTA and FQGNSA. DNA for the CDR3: TGTGCCAGCAGCTTCCAGGCCTCGGGTGGTTCACCCCTCCACTTT. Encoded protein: CASSFQASGGSPLHF.

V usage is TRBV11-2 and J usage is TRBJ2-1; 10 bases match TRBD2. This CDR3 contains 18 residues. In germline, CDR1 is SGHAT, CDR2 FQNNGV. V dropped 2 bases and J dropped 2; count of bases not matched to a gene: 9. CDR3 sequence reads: CASSLPAGGLKTYNEQFF. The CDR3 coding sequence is TGTGCCAGCAGCTTACCAGCGGGGGGGCTCAAGACCTACAATGAGCAGTTCTTC.

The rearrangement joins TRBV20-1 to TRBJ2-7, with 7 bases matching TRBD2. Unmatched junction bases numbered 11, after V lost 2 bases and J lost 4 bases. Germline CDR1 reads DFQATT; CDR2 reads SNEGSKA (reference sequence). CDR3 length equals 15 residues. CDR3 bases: TGCAGTGCTAGACCCTCCCAAGCGGGAAGGTACGAGCAGTACTTC. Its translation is CSARPSQAGRYEQYF.

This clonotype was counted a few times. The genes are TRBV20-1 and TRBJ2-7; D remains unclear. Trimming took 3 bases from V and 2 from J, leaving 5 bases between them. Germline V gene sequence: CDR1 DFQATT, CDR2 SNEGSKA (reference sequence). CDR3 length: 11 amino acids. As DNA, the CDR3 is TGCAGTGCTAGTAGGGCCTACGAGCAGTACTTC. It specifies CSASRAYEQYF.

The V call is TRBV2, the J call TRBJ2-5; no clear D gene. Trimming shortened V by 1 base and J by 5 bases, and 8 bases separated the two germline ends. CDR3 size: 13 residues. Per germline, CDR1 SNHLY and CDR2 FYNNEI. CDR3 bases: TGTGCCAGCAGTGAAGTTACAGCCGAGACCCAGTACTTC. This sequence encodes CASSEVTAETQYF. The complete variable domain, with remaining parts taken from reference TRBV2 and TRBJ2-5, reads EPEVTQTPSHQVTQMGQEVILRCVPISNHLYFYWYRQILGQKVEFLVSFYNNEISEKSEIFDDQFSVERPDGSNFTLKIRSTKLEDSAMYFCASSEVTAETQYFGPGTRLLVL.

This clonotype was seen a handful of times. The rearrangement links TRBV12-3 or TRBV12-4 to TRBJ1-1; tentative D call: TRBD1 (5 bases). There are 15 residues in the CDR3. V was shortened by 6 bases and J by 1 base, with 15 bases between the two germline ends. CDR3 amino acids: CASSLAGGKNTEAFF. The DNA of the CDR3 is TGTGCCAGCAGCCTCGCTGGGGGGAAGAACACTGAAGCTTTCTTT.

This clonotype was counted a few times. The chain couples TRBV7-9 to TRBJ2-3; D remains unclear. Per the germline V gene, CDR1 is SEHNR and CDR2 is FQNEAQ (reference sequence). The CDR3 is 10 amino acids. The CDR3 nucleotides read TGTGCTAATGCCGGGGATACGCAGTATTTT. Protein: CANAGDTQYF.

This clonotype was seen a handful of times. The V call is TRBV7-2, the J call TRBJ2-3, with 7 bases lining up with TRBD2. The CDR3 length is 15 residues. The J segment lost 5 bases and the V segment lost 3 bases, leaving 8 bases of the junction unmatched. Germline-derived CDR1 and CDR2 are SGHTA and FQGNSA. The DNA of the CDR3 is TGTGCCAGCAGCTTGGTGGGAGGGTCTGGAGATACGCAGTATTTT. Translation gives CASSLVGGSGDTQYF.